This T cell receptor beta chain is from a study of T cells in Graves' hyperthyroidism and ophthalmopathy. Amplification of TCR beta CDR3 regions was performed using RNA transcripts as template. Initially, a first-round RT-PCR of the TCR CDR3 employed the HTBI primer set. TCRdb analysed the multiplex PCR reads with MiXCR anew, one entry per CDR3 protein. The sample includes under 550,000 distinct CDR3 sequences, about an eighth seen only once; the top ten take approximately 5.8%. This clonotype was counted ten times or more. V lost 3 bases, J lost 4 bases, and 3 bases stayed unmatched. The CDR3 extends over 13 amino acids. The germline V gene has CDR1 SGHTA and CDR2 FQGNSA.

The sequencing input was blood. The receptor was isolated from a woman younger than 30 with Graves' hyperthyroidism. J is TRBJ2-7 and V is TRBV7-2, with 7 bases that match TRBD1. CDR3: CASSFDRAYEQYF. CDR3 nucleotides: TGTGCCAGCAGCTTCGACAGGGCTTACGAGCAGTACTTC.